This T cell receptor (beta chain) is from a study of CD8 T cells in Susac syndrome. Definite or probable Susac syndrome was diagnosed using recently defined diagnostic criteria. Isolation of CD8+ and CD4+ T cells was performed negatively, whereas enrichment of TEMRA cells was done by FACS. This clonotype was recorded once. Reverse transcription of 0.5 to 1 ug RNA was performed with random hexamers. TCRdb analysed the immunoSEQ multiplex PCR reads with MiXCR anew, one entry per CDR3 protein. The sample consists of about 180,000 distinct CDR3 sequences, around 94% of them appearing once. Trimming took off 4 bases at V and 0 bases at J, with 9 bases between the two ends. The V gene's germline CDR1 is KGHDR and CDR2 SFDVKD. This CDR3 is 15 amino acids long.

The sample comprised CD4+ T cells from PBMCs. The TCR was taken from a human donor with Susac syndrome. The chain recombines TRBV24-1 with TRBJ2-1; D gene ambiguous. The CDR3 DNA is TGTGCCACCAGTGACTCCGGGCTCTCCTACAATGAGCAGTTCTTC. This encodes CATSDSGLSYNEQFF.